The entry below gives a single T cell receptor (beta chain) sequence along with its context. Its cognate antigen is unknown. Germline CDR1 and CDR2: MDHEN and SYDVKM. Trimming removed 3 bases from V and 11 bases from J, with 14 bases in between. The CDR3 length is 12 residues. Preparing the TCRbeta library involved the use of unique molecular identifiers. TCRdb independently ran MiXCR on the PCR reads; one entry per CDR3 protein. The data show roughly 50,000 distinct CDR3 sequences, 40% to 55% seen once. This entry is derived from a study of T-cell reconstitution after alpha-beta-depleted transplantation in children. Overall study results and limits: Recipient T cells and thymic progenitors that survived were the source of the high TCRbeta diversity seen at day 60 in some patients. Reportedly, roughly two months post-transplant, alpha-beta T cells arose from several hundred expanded graft clones. At one year after transplant, newly produced T cells mostly accounted for T-cell counts and diversity.

This specimen was PBMCs, mostly from graft donor cells, taken 360 days after TCRalphabeta/CD19-depleted stem cell transplant. This rearrangement joins TRBV28 to TRBJ2-7; weak D call: TRBD1 (6 bases). The sequence derives from a male patient younger than 18 who had a stem cell transplant for acute lymphoblastic leukemia, so the T cells may come from the graft donor. The CDR3 spells CASSFEQGKKYF. The DNA for the CDR3 is TGTGCCAGCAGTTTTGAACAGGGAAAAAAGTACTTC. The full variable domain, rest sourced from reference TRBV28 and TRBJ2-7, is DVKVTQSSRYLVKRTGEKVFLECVQDMDHENMFWYRQDPGLGLRLIYFSYDVKMKEKGDIPEGYSVSREKKERFSLILESASTNQTSMYLCASSFEQGKKYFGPGTRLTVT.